The source of this TCR beta chain is a study of cytomegalovirus exposure and HLA in healthy donors (dated by TCRdb to 2016 to 2017). Context from the whole study: In an earlier analysis of about 560 of the donors, about 260 Gb of sequence data and roughly 100 million unique TCR beta sequences from approximately 180 million T cells were reported. All discovery cohort repertoires had been generated using a single sequencing platform. Besides the first cohort of around 670 subjects, a separate validation cohort made up of around 120 different subjects was used. Typing coverage varied by locus: roughly 620-640 donors for A, B, C, DRB1 and DQB1; more than 500 for DQA1; more than 600 for DPA1; roughly 470 for DPB1. Rather than drawing on any new phenotypic data, the later analysis identified candidate immune exposures from TCR beta sequences and the way those sequences occurred across donors. Both class I and class II loci were covered by HLA typing, at four-digit resolution. An early release that covered roughly 600 HLA-typed donors contained about 300 gigabases of sequencing data and around 85 million unique TCR sequences. Roughly five DR-DQ haplotypes were handled as single units for association and clustering because linkage in the cohort was strong. To predict cytomegalovirus infection status, the study brought together high-throughput TCR immunosequencing, statistical association of individual TCRs with disease status, and machine learning. Alongside the repertoire data, information on donor age, sex, ethnicity and CMV serostatus was compiled. Across about 380 genotyped donors of the cohort, an average of about 250,000 unique TCR beta nucleotide sequences per donor were sequenced, and 15% to 20% of those sequences were non-productive. A later genetic analysis took genome-wide SNP genotypes for about 55% of the 666 donors and used that subset as a discovery cohort. The aim of the study was to test whether cataloging public T cell receptors could identify signatures of past pathogen exposure. To study patterns of TCR occurrence, a later analysis re-analyzed previously published TCR beta repertoires from 700 or so donors and added high-resolution HLA genotyping. Of the roughly 430 genotyped donors, around 81% fell in the genetic ancestry cluster associated with self-reported Caucasian donors. The study profiled the T cell repertoires of 500 to 800 subjects by immunosequencing and related them to cytomegalovirus serostatus. An earlier analysis of approximately 630 of the donors applied high-throughput TCR beta sequencing to assess whether each TCR beta V gene segment acted as functional or pseudogenic. Study-wide findings and limitations: In this cohort, only TCR beta chains were sequenced, and detectable features were limited by the absence of alpha or paired-chain data. Assigning TCR associations to individual alleles was difficult when HLA alleles, especially DR and DQ, strongly co-occurred. A later genetic analysis reported fewer N-insertions in productive TCRs among donors in an Asian-associated ancestry cluster than the roughly 690-donor mean. According to a later analysis, parvovirus B19, influenza, CMV and Epstein-Barr virus appeared linked to several top co-occurrence clusters. A cluster of highly shared sequence variants was judged likely to represent a technical artifact of the sequencing pipeline. In an earlier analysis of several hundred of the donors, most TCR beta V segments were observed in productive rearrangements about 87% or about 30% of the time, broadly matching IMGT annotations. A further reported finding was that TCR beta sequences accurately predicted the HLA-A and HLA-B alleles for most subjects in the first cohort. Roughly uniform sequencing depth across donors was assumed in presence/absence analyses, although this assumption may not hold. Some IMGT-functional V segments, including TRBV6-2 and TRBV6-3, could not be distinguished by the 87-base-pair reads and were therefore excluded. A later analysis found that most CMV-associated TCR beta chains appeared HLA-restricted, with HLA associations seemingly driven largely by CMV exposure. V-gene and J-gene trimming of TCR beta chains was associated with a missense DCLRE1C variant in a later genetic analysis, and the association was replicated in an independent cohort. Because HLA typing was unavailable for some donors at each locus, only the typed subset was used in association tests. Correlated functional status among segregating V segments might be attributable to linkage disequilibrium, but an unknown experimental factor could not be ruled out. Over 15 rarely observed V segments, including chromosome 9 orphons, were excluded from the earlier analysis of several hundred of the donors because counts were too low. According to a later analysis, TCR association rates differed among HLA loci, with DRB1 alleles showing the most associated TCRs and HLA-C alleles showing the fewest. The study listed 150 to 200 TCR beta chains as associated with cytomegalovirus. Immune exposure information for the cohort was limited to CMV serostatus. In a later analysis, HLA-associated TCR beta chains showed more clonal expansion and lower generation probabilities than non-associated chains that were equally common. The classifier was reported to diagnose cytomegalovirus status with high specificity and sensitivity in both the original and validation cohorts. Most TCR sequences were seen in very few donors, while some public TCRs were found in many individuals. In vitro tests confirmed that a few of the cytomegalovirus-associated TCR beta chains recognize cytomegalovirus antigens. It was suggested by the authors that the approach could potentially be generalized to other disease states and immunological phenotypes. A later analysis associated 15,000 or so TCR beta sequences with specific HLA alleles at a false discovery rate of 0.05.

Counted from cysteine to phenylalanine, this CDR3 has 15 amino acids. CDR3 DNA is the only sequence kept; it has 45 bases, read in frame from the first base. V loses 8 bases of germline sequence and J loses 3 bases, and the interval between the two ends is 19 bases. The CDR1 and CDR2 encoded by the germline V gene are MGHDK and SYGVNS. As concerns this clone: Its antigen is unknown.

The cohort was made up of 500 to 850 healthy bone marrow donors. Cohort members were all nominally healthy when sampled, although unrecorded immune exposures were likely present. The donor tested CMV seronegative and was one of the 352 seronegative cohort members. A peripheral blood sample was collected from each donor, and TCR beta sequencing was performed on peripheral blood mononuclear cells. The Qiagen DNeasy Blood Extraction Kit was used to extract genomic DNA from the blood cell samples. Preparation of the library involved the immunoSEQ multiplex PCR assay. The multiplex PCR relied on a mix of 60 forward primers for TCR Vbeta segments and 13 reverse primers for TCR Jbeta segments. The CDR3 region of rearranged TCR beta genes was amplified from genomic DNA by a multiplex PCR assay. The Illumina HiSeq System was used to sequence the amplified TCR beta libraries as 87-base-pair reads. The authors' analysis ran thus. Across the roughly 700 repertoires, a later analysis counted 60 million to 90 million unique TCR beta chains, roughly 11 million of which were shared by at least two donors. A nearest-neighbor algorithm error-corrected the raw reads and collapsed the reads into unique sequences, merging closely related sequences to remove PCR and sequencing errors. V, D and J gene segments were assigned by aligning CDR3 sequences to IMGT reference sequences. For a sequence to be retained, at least a six-nucleotide match to both a V gene segment and a J gene segment was required. A rearrangement counted as productive if the CDR3 had no stop codons and remained in frame with V and J, and every other rearrangement counted as non-productive. CDR3 was defined by IMGT convention, running from the second conserved V-encoded cysteine to the conserved J-encoded phenylalanine. The earlier analysis of 500 to 600 of the donors excluded sequences that lacked an unambiguous match to a single V gene segment. In an earlier analysis of almost 600 of the donors, a V segment was called functional when productive rearrangements were above 56.7%, and segregating when the standard deviation between donors exceeded 5%. A statistical classification framework was built to diagnose cytomegalovirus status from the catalog of TCR beta chain sequences. In a later analysis, V and J genes were assigned by comparing TCR nucleotide sequences against IMGT/GENE-DB human TR gene sequences. Using the TCRdist pipeline, a later analysis assigned CDR3 sequences along with most-parsimonious VDJ recombination scenarios. In a later analysis, every TCR beta chain was defined by the combination of its CDR3 amino acid sequence and its V-gene family, and reads without a unique V-gene family were dropped. As a way to deal with suspected cross-contamination and a sequencing artifact, a later analysis dropped 450 to 600 nucleotide sequences that were highly shared and had low generation probability. In a later analysis, a clonal expansion index was calculated for each public chain from normalized within-repertoire ranks of inferred template counts. In a later analysis, generation probabilities were computed using a VDJ recombination model fitted to out-of-frame rearrangements, and the results were checked against IGoR. Hypergeometric tests were used in a later analysis to score TCR-TCR, TCR-HLA and TCR-CMV co-occurrence, with a repertoire-size bias correction applied to the TCR pairs. A later analysis estimated false discovery rates by permuting HLA or CMV assignments 20 times. In a later analysis, co-occurring TCRs were grouped with DBSCAN, and TCRdist sequence similarity was added when clustering was performed within HLA-allele-positive subsets. Repertoires with fewer than 30,000 or more than 120,000 public chains, plus five repertoires with anomalous nucleotide sharing, were excluded from co-occurrence clustering. Not all clones reach the TCRdb copy of this immuneACCESS table, which keeps in-frame sequences only. Checked studies attribute under half of the gap to unresolved V genes and leave the rest unexplained. D and trimming come from the DNA, and the V and J calls and clone size come from that table. In this sample's table one finds approximately 120,000 clones. 1% of the sample comes from the top ten.

Input material: PBMCs. This receptor was identified in a man younger than 35 in good health and CMV-seronegative. In this chain, TRBV25-1 is recombined with TRBJ1-1, and TRBD1 may be the D gene, going by 6 matching bases. The sequenced DNA: TGTGCCAGCCAACGTTCGGGGGGCGCCGACACTGAAGCTTTCTTT. It specifies CASQRSGGADTEAFF.